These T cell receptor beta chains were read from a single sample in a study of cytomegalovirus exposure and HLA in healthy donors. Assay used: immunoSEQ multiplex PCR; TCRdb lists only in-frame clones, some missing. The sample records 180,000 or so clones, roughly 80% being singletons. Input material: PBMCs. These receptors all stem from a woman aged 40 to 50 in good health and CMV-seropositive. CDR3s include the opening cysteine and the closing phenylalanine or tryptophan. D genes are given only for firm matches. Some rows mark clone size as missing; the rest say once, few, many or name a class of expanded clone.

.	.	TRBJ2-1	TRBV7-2	CASSFSATQFF	TGTGCCAGCAGCTTTAGTGCAACCCAGTTCTTC
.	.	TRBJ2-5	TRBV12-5	CASAFNYGGNRGETQYF	TGTGCTAGTGCCTTCAACTACGGGGGAAATAGAGGAGAGACCCAGTACTTC
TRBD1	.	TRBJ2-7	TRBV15	CATSSLKGQWYEQYF	TGTGCCACCAGCAGTCTCAAGGGACAGTGGTACGAGCAGTACTTC
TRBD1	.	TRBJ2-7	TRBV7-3	CASSSGQSYEQYF	TGTGCCAGCAGCTCGGGACAGTCTTACGAGCAGTACTTC
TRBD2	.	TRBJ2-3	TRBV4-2	CASRPETSGSTDTQYF	TGTGCCAGCAGACCCGAGACTAGCGGCAGCACAGATACGCAGTATTTT
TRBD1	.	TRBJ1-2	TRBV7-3	CASSPRGGTGHGYTF	TGTGCCAGCAGCCCCCGAGGGGGGACAGGCCATGGCTACACCTTC
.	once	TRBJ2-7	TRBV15	CATSRVLQGSYEQYF	TGTGCCACCAGCAGAGTCCTACAGGGCTCCTACGAGCAGTACTTC
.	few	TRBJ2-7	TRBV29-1	CSVEGQGRYEQYF	TGCAGCGTTGAGGGGCAGGGTAGGTACGAGCAGTACTTC
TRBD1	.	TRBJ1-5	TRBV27	CASSPDRGRQPQHF	TGTGCCAGCAGCCCCGACAGGGGACGACAGCCCCAGCATTTT
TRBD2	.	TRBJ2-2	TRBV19	CASSIGLAGVTGELFF	TGTGCCAGTAGTATTGGGCTAGCGGGAGTTACCGGGGAGCTGTTTTTT
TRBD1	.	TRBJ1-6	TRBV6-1	CASSEFLFNTDRVGSPLHF	TGTGCCAGCAGTGAATTCTTATTTAATACCGACAGGGTAGGCTCACCCCTCCACTTT
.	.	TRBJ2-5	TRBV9	CASSPGGGEGRETQYF	TGTGCCAGCAGCCCCGGCGGGGGCGAGGGGAGAGAGACCCAGTACTTC
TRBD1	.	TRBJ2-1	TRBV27	CASSTPGQGHNEQFF	TGTGCCAGCAGCACCCCGGGACAGGGGCACAATGAGCAGTTCTTC
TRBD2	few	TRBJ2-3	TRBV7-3	CASSGTSGRGDTQYF	TGTGCCAGCAGCGGGACTAGCGGGAGGGGTGATACGCAGTATTTT
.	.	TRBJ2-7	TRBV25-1	CASREGGSGSYEQYF	TGTGCCAGCAGGGAAGGGGGGTCAGGCTCCTACGAGCAGTACTTC
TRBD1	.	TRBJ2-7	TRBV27	CASSSWTGRDEQYF	TGTGCCAGCAGTTCCTGGACAGGGCGGGACGAGCAGTACTTC
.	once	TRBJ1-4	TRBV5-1	CASSSGQKNEKLFF	TGCGCCAGCAGCTCAGGACAGAAAAATGAAAAACTGTTTTTT
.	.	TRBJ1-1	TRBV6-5	CASKITRESGTEAFF	TGTGCCAGCAAAATCACTCGGGAGAGCGGGACTGAAGCTTTCTTT
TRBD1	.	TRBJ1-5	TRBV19	CASSIPARGRSNQPQHF	TGTGCCAGTAGTATCCCGGCCAGGGGGCGAAGCAATCAGCCCCAGCATTTT
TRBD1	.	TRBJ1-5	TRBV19	CASTASGGLNQPQHF	TGTGCCAGTACCGCGTCAGGGGGCCTCAATCAGCCCCAGCATTTT
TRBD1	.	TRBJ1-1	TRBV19	CASSWGTGHNTEAFF	TGTGCCAGTAGCTGGGGGACAGGACATAACACTGAAGCTTTCTTT
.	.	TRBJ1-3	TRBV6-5	CASSFLPSNQGNTIYF	TGTGCCAGCAGTTTTCTCCCTTCTAACCAAGGAAACACCATATATTTT
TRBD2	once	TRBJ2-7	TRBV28	CASRGGLAGTPYEQYF	TGTGCCAGCAGAGGTGGACTAGCGGGCACCCCCTACGAGCAGTACTTC
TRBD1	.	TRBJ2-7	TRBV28	CASRTGTGTYEQYF	TGTGCCAGCAGGACCGGGACAGGAACCTACGAGCAGTACTTC
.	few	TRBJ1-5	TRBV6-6	CASSPGEASNQPQHF	TGTGCCAGCAGCCCCGGGGAAGCTAGCAATCAGCCCCAGCATTTT
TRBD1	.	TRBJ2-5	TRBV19	CASSFLPRTGTQYF	TGTGCCAGTAGTTTTCTACCCCGGACAGGGACCCAGTACTTC
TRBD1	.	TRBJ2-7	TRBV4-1	CASSQESRDRVYF	TGCGCCAGCAGCCAAGAATCTCGAGACAGGGTGTACTTC
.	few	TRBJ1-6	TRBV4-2	CASSLDRFNSPLHF	TGTGCCAGCAGCCTTGACAGGTTTAATTCACCCCTCCACTTT
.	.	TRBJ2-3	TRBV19	CASSTHTDTQYF	TGTGCCAGTAGTACACACACAGATACGCAGTATTTT
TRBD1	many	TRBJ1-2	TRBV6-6	CASSLTGQGGYGYTF	TGTGCCAGCAGTTTAACCGGACAGGGGGGTTATGGCTACACCTTC
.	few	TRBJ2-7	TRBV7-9	CASSPGVSSYEQYF	TGTGCCAGCAGCCCCGGGGTGAGCTCCTACGAGCAGTACTTC
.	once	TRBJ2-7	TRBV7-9	CASSLGGPGGEQYF	TGTGCCAGCAGCTTGGGGGGGCCCGGGGGTGAGCAGTACTTC
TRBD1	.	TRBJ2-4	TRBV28	CASSLRFLTGSGPGNIQYF	TGTGCCAGCAGTTTAAGGTTCCTGACAGGGTCCGGGCCGGGAAACATTCAGTACTTC
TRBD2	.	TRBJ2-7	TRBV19	CASTTSGGQSSKQYF	TGTGCCAGTACCACCTCGGGAGGTCAGTCCAGTAAGCAGTACTTC
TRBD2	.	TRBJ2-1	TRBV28	CASGTSGYNEQFF	TGTGCCAGTGGGACTAGCGGTTACAATGAGCAGTTCTTC
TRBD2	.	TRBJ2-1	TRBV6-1	CASSEGSGTSGWEVYNEQFF	TGTGCCAGCAGTGAAGGGAGCGGGACTAGCGGGTGGGAAGTATACAATGAGCAGTTCTTC
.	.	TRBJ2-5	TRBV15	CATSRDRAGKYQETQYF	TGTGCCACCAGCAGAGATCGGGCGGGAAAGTACCAAGAGACCCAGTACTTC
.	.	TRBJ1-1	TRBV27	CASSLQSPPEAFF	TGTGCCAGCAGTCTACAGAGTCCACCCGAAGCTTTCTTT
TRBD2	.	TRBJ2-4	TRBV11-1	CASSSRLARDIQYF	TGTGCCAGCAGCTCCAGACTAGCAAGGGACATTCAGTACTTC
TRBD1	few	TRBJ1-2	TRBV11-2	CASREGRDRVFLGYTF	TGTGCCAGCAGGGAAGGACGGGACAGGGTTTTCCTTGGCTACACCTTC
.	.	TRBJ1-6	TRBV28	CASSFSSGETLHF	TGTGCCAGCAGTTTCTCATCGGGGGAGACCCTCCACTTT
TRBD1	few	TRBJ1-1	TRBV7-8	CASSRTPGQGVGGTEAFF	TGTGCCAGCAGCCGAACGCCGGGACAGGGGGTAGGGGGCACTGAAGCTTTCTTT
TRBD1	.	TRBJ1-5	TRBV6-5	CASSQGQGFQPQHF	TGTGCCAGCAGCCAGGGACAGGGGTTTCAGCCCCAGCATTTT
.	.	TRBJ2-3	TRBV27	CASSSGRAYTDTQYF	TGTGCCAGCAGTTCAGGGCGTGCGTACACAGATACGCAGTATTTT
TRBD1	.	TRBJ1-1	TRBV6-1	CAGMGQGQGGAFF	TGTGCCGGGATGGGACAGGGGCAAGGAGGGGCTTTCTTT
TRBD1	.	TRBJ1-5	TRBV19	CASKGSSGGNQPQHF	TGTGCCAGTAAGGGTTCGTCAGGGGGGAATCAGCCCCAGCATTTT
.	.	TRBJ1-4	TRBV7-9	CASSFRGTNEKLFF	TGTGCCAGCAGCTTTCGGGGGACTAATGAAAAACTGTTTTTT
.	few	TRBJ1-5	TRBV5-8	CASSLSSANQPQHF	TGTGCCAGCAGCTTGAGCAGCGCCAATCAGCCCCAGCATTTT
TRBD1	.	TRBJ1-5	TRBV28	CASSYIGQGGYQPQHF	TGTGCCAGCAGCTACATCGGACAGGGGGGGTATCAGCCCCAGCATTTT
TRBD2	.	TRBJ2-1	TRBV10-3	CAISESDGGRGFNEQFF	TGTGCCATCAGTGAGTCAGATGGCGGGAGAGGTTTTAATGAGCAGTTCTTC